What follows is one T cell receptor beta chain and its context. The antigen is not known. Germline CDR1 and CDR2: SGHRS and YFSETQ. V lost 1 base, J lost 7 bases, and 11 bases lay in between. This CDR3 comprises 14 residues. This sample was taken from a study of cytomegalovirus exposure and HLA in healthy donors. General observations from the study: Specific recognition of CMV antigens was confirmed in vitro for three chains (all CMV-associated). TRBV6-2, TRBV6-3 and other indistinguishable V segments were excluded.

PCR employed 60 Vbeta and 13 Jbeta primers. Clones were sequenced by immunoSEQ multiplex PCR, and TCRdb holds only the in-frame ones, with some missing. Of 150,000 to 170,000 clones in the sample, approximately 74% were seen once. This clonotype originated in a man aged 25-40 years in good health and CMV-seronegative. J is TRBJ1-4 and V is TRBV5-1; D is possibly TRBD1 (5 bases). Material: PBMCs. DNA of the CDR3: TGCGCCAGCAGCTTGCAGGGAGGGGCTGAAAAACTGTTTTTT. As protein: CASSLQGGAEKLFF.